This record concerns one TCR beta chain sequence. This sample was taken from a study of shared clonotypes between healthy human individuals. Assay used: immunoSEQ multiplex PCR; TCRdb lists only in-frame clones, some missing. The sample has 850,000 to 1,200,000 clones, about 75% seen once. J gave up 3 bases and V 1 base, and 7 bases lay outside the gene matches. Germline CDR1 MNHNS, CDR2 SASEGT. The CDR3 length is 16 residues. Donors were healthy HIV-negative adults without recently reported acute infections or vaccinations. The chain employs TRBV6-1 and TRBJ2-5, with 8 bases aligning to TRBD2. Sequencing was carried out using memory CD4+ T cells sorted from blood. Described subset: CD45RA-negative fraction. The sequence derives from a man aged 18 to 35 in good health. The CDR3 DNA reads TGTGCCAGCAGTGAAGTTGTTCGGGGGGGAAAAGAGACCCAGTACTTC. This sequence encodes CASSEVVRGGKETQYF.